Each of the 29 T cell receptor beta chains below was sequenced from the same sample in a study of shared clonotypes between healthy human individuals. Assay: immunoSEQ multiplex PCR; the TCRdb copy retains only in-frame clones and omits some. The table records roughly 2 million clones, less than 95% of them present only once. It was CD45RO-negative cells, positively selected for CCR7, that made up naive CD8 cells, with terminally differentiated effector memory CD45RA+ cells excluded. The specimen sequenced was naive CD8+ T cells sorted from blood. Receptor source: a man aged 18 to 29 in good health.

The chain uses TRBV30 and TRBJ2-5; 7 nucleotides align to TRBD1. CDR1 and CDR2 (germline): GTSNPN, SVGIG (reference sequence). This CDR3 spans 17 amino acids. V lost 5 bases, J lost 5 bases, and 20 bases stayed unmatched. CDR3 residues: CAWVHFGTGVITETQYF. The CDR3 bases are TGTGCCTGGGTACATTTTGGAACAGGGGTCATAACGGAGACCCAGTACTTC.

This chain connects TRBV5-1 to TRBJ2-7; the D call may be TRBD1 or TRBD2 (5 bases each). Per germline, CDR1 SGHRS and CDR2 YFSETQ. The V end lost 2 bases, the J end lost 0 bases, and 9 bases lay between the germline ends. This CDR3 is 14 amino acids long. The CDR3, as DNA: TGCGCCAGCAGCTTTAGGGACCACTCCTACGAGCAGTACTTC. This translates into CASSFRDHSYEQYF. The full variable domain, in which reference TRBV5-1 and TRBJ2-7 provide the parts outside the CDR3, is KAGVTQTPRYLIKTRGQQVTLSCSPISGHRSVSWYQQTPGQGLQFLFEYFSETQRNKGNFPGRFSGRQFSNSRSEMNVSTLELGDSALYLCASSFRDHSYEQYFGPGTRLTVT.

V gene TRBV5-1 combines with J gene TRBJ2-6; TRBD1 matches at 8 bases. CDR3 length: 15 residues. Per the germline V gene, CDR1 is SGHRS and CDR2 is YFSETQ. V was clipped by 4 bases and J by 2 bases; unmatched bases: 2. The CDR3 DNA sequence: TGCGCCAGCAGCCCGGACAGGGCTGGGGCCAACGTCCTGACTTTC. Protein product: CASSPDRAGANVLTF.

This chain joins TRBV18 and TRBJ2-1; TRBD2 matches 8 bases. The junction had 5 bases not matched to a gene; V was cut back by 0 bases and J by 4 bases. Germline lookup yields CDR1 KGHSH and CDR2 LQKENI. CDR3 length: 16 amino acids. The CDR3 coding sequence is TGTGCCAGCTCACCACCGACTAGCGCCGGATACAATGAGCAGTTCTTC. Protein product: CASSPPTSAGYNEQFF.

This clone has just one count. The genes are TRBV7-8 and TRBJ2-3; no clear D gene. CDR3 length equals 16 residues. Trimming took 6 bases from V and 1 from J, leaving 17 bases between them. The germline gives CDR1 SGHVS, CDR2 FQNEAQ. CDR3 in DNA: TGTGCCAGCAGTCGATCAGGCCTAACTGGCACAGATACGCAGTATTTT. It yields the protein CASSRSGLTGTDTQYF. The whole variable domain, filled in from reference TRBV7-8 and TRBJ2-3, reads GAGVSQSPRYKVAKRGQDVALRCDPISGHVSLFWYQQALGQGPEFLTYFQNEAQLDKSGLPSDRFFAERPEGSVSTLKIQRTQQEDSAVYLCASSRSGLTGTDTQYFGPGTRLTVL.

The chain is built from TRBV6-5 and TRBJ2-7, with TRBD1 matching over 10 bases. Per germline, CDR1 MNHEY and CDR2 SVGAGI. This CDR3 has 13 residues. With 4 bases clipped from V and 6 bases from J, the junction kept 3 bases outside the gene matches. CDR3 residues: CASSWGQGIEQYF. Here the CDR3 DNA reads TGTGCCAGCAGTTGGGGACAGGGGATCGAGCAGTACTTC.

The V and J genes are TRBV13 and TRBJ1-2; tentative D call: TRBD1 (6 bases). The CDR3 has 16 amino acids. Deletions cut 4 bases from V and 1 base from J, with 16 bases between. Germline-derived CDR1 and CDR2 are PRHDT and FYEKMQ (reference sequence). The CDR3 region is CASSSEGQNDNYGYTF. Here the CDR3 DNA reads TGTGCCAGCAGCTCTGAAGGACAGAACGATAACTATGGCTACACCTTC.

This rearrangement joins TRBV4-2 to TRBJ1-5, with TRBD1 matching over 8 bases. This CDR3 contains 16 residues. The trim removed 0 bases at V and 7 bases at J, leaving 8 bases unmatched. The germline CDR1 and CDR2 sequences are LGHNA and YNFKEQ. The CDR3: CASSQDPGQADQPQHF. As DNA, the CDR3 is TGTGCCAGCAGCCAAGATCCGGGACAGGCAGACCAGCCCCAGCATTTT.

This clone came up a few times. The chain couples TRBV7-9 to TRBJ2-7; 9 positions match TRBD1. V trimming: 4 bases; J trimming: 2 bases; junction bases outside the gene matches: 9. The CDR3 contains 16 residues. CDR1 and CDR2 (germline): SEHNR, FQNEAQ (reference sequence). CDR3 protein: CASSSTAGQGTYEQYF. The CDR3 DNA reads as TGTGCCAGCAGCTCTACCGCGGGACAGGGAACCTACGAGCAGTACTTC.

This clone was counted a single time. The V gene is TRBV2, the J gene TRBJ1-1; no clear D. CDR1 SNHLY and CDR2 FYNNEI come from the germline V gene. V lost 3 bases to trimming and J lost 4 bases, with 15 bases between them. The length of the CDR3 is 15 residues. In DNA, the CDR3 is TGTGCCAGCAGTGACTTCGAGGGAGGATCCACTGAAGCTTTCTTT. It codes for CASSDFEGGSTEAFF.

This chain uses TRBV28 with TRBJ2-4; the D gene is possibly TRBD2 (6 bases). The ends were cut back, 5 bases at V and 8 bases at J, with 19 bases in the middle. Germline CDR1 and CDR2: MDHEN and SYDVKM. The CDR3 totals 15 residues. CDR3 in DNA: TGTGCCAGCAGTGCACCCGATGCGGGGACGGACATTCAGTACTTC. Its translation is CASSAPDAGTDIQYF.

The chain is built from TRBV25-1 and TRBJ2-5; 14 bases align to TRBD2. Germline CDR1 is MGHDK and CDR2 is SYGVNS. The CDR3 consists of 16 residues. V was clipped by 7 bases and J by 3 bases; unmatched bases: 7. CDR3 in amino acids: CASTHRGLAGEETQYF. CDR3 bases: TGTGCCAGCACCCACCGGGGACTAGCGGGGGAAGAGACCCAGTACTTC.

The V and J genes are TRBV28 and TRBJ2-3; D may be TRBD2 (5 bases). The CDR3 has 15 amino acids. Per the germline V gene, CDR1 is MDHEN and CDR2 is SYDVKM. The V end lost 2 bases, the J end lost 5 bases, and 14 bases lay between the germline ends. CDR3 DNA sequence: TGTGCCAGCAGTTTAGAGGGCCATAAGGGAGATACGCAGTATTTT. The encoded protein is CASSLEGHKGDTQYF.

V usage is TRBV6-5 and J usage is TRBJ1-2; 12 bases fit TRBD1. Germline V gene sequence: CDR1 MNHEY, CDR2 SVGAGI. There are 15 residues in the CDR3. Trimming took 6 bases from V and 8 from J; bases not matched to a gene: 10. CDR3: CASRPGQGALAGYTF. As DNA, the CDR3 is TGTGCCAGCAGGCCGGGACAGGGGGCCCTAGCAGGCTACACCTTC.

The DNA of the CDR3 is TGCGCCAGCACCCCCAGCTTCACCTACAATGAGCAGTTCTTC. It encodes CASTPSFTYNEQFF. The genes are TRBV5-1 and TRBJ2-1; D is unresolved. V was cut by 6 bases and J by 2 bases, with 12 bases left in between. This CDR3 has 14 amino acids. Germline-derived CDR1 and CDR2 are SGHRS and YFSETQ.

The chain uses TRBV27 and TRBJ2-2; a weak D match, TRBD1 (5 bases). V was trimmed by 4 bases and J by 9 bases, leaving 6 bases between them. Germline assignment: CDR1 MNHEY and CDR2 SMNVEV (reference sequence). The CDR3 extends over 11 amino acids. The CDR3 loop is CASSSGWELFF. The DNA for the CDR3 is TGTGCCAGCAGTTCAGGGTGGGAGCTGTTTTTT.

This chain connects TRBV4-3 to TRBJ2-1, with TRBD2 matching 10 bases. The J segment lost 7 bases and the V segment lost 0 bases, leaving 9 bases of the junction unmatched. CDR3 length: 17 residues. Germline CDR1 LGHNA, CDR2 YSLEER. CDR3: CASSQERTSGTGNEQFF. CDR3 coding DNA: TGCGCCAGCAGCCAAGAACGAACTAGCGGGACGGGGAATGAGCAGTTCTTC.

This clone was seen a single time. The chain employs TRBV27 and TRBJ1-5; D call uncertain. In germline, CDR1 is MNHEY, CDR2 SMNVEV (reference sequence). This CDR3 is 14 amino acids long. The germline V and J ends were trimmed by 8 bases and 3 bases, with 14 bases remaining between them. The CDR3 region is CASRTGFPNQPQHF. The CDR3 nucleotides are TGTGCCAGCCGGACGGGCTTCCCCAATCAGCCCCAGCATTTT.

The V and J genes are TRBV29-1 and TRBJ2-7, with TRBD2 matching over 7 bases. Per germline, CDR1 SQVTM and CDR2 ANQGSEA. The CDR3 runs 13 residues. J lost 6 bases, V lost 7 bases, and 12 bases had no gene match. The CDR3, as DNA: TGCAGCGGAATATCTTCGGGGGGAGCCGAGCAGTACTTC. The encoded protein is CSGISSGGAEQYF.

The chain is built from TRBV15 and TRBJ1-5, with 8 bases that match TRBD1. V lost 3 bases, J lost 0 bases, and 10 bases stayed unmatched. Germline V gene data show CDR1 as LNHNV and CDR2 as YYDKDF (reference sequence). The CDR3 totals 18 residues. For the CDR3, the DNA is TGTGCCACCAGCAGTCCACAGGGGGGTGTATATAGCAATCAGCCCCAGCATTTT. This codes for CATSSPQGGVYSNQPQHF.

This chain uses TRBV7-9 with TRBJ2-2; 12 bases are shared with TRBD1. The V gene end was trimmed by 7 bases and the J gene end by 4 bases; junction bases not matched to a gene: 4. The length of the CDR3 is 15 residues. In germline, CDR1 is SEHNR, CDR2 FQNEAQ (reference sequence). Here the CDR3 DNA reads TGTGCCAGCACCATGGGACAGGGGGCCACCGGGGAGCTGTTTTTT. Its protein product is CASTMGQGATGELFF.

This clone has only one observation. The chain recombines TRBV30 with TRBJ1-4; D not certain. V lost 4 bases to trimming and J lost 5 bases, with 11 bases between them. CDR1 is GTSNPN, CDR2 SVGIG, per germline (reference sequence). The CDR3 contains 13 residues. The CDR3 DNA follows: TGTGCCTGGATGACCGGGTTCAATGAAAAACTGTTTTTT. As protein: CAWMTGFNEKLFF.

The chain joins TRBV29-1 to TRBJ2-7; no firm D call. The CDR3 has 12 residues. With 3 bases removed from V and 2 bases from J, the gap between germline ends came to 8 bases. Germline CDR1 is SQVTM and CDR2 is ANQGSEA. DNA for the CDR3: TGCAGCGTTGATTCAGGTCCCTACGAGCAGTACTTC. It yields the protein CSVDSGPYEQYF.

Points on this clone: Other DNA sequences in the same sample also yield this CDR3. The genes are TRBV7-3 and TRBJ2-3; no clear D gene. This CDR3 comprises 12 residues. From germline, CDR1 is SGHTA and CDR2 FQGTGA. Deletions cut 2 bases from V and 6 bases from J, with 6 bases between. CDR3 sequence (DNA): TGTGCCAGCAGCTTAGGAGCTGATACGCAGTATTTT. Its protein product is CASSLGADTQYF.

The chain links TRBV7-6 to TRBJ1-6; D remains unclear. The CDR3 runs 18 residues. V lost 1 base, J lost 8 bases, and 21 bases lay in between. Germline V gene sequence: CDR1 SGHVS, CDR2 FNYEAQ. The CDR3 spells CASSLDGGRWGGYSPLHF. The DNA for the CDR3 is TGTGCCAGCAGCTTAGATGGTGGACGGTGGGGAGGGTATTCACCCCTCCACTTT.

CDR3 DNA: TGTGCCAGTAGTCATACCAACGCCAGAAATGAGCAGTTCTTC. Translated, it gives CASSHTNARNEQFF. V gene TRBV19 combines with J gene TRBJ2-1; no firm D call. Trimming stripped 5 bases from V and 7 bases from J, with 15 bases between. This CDR3 has 14 amino acids. Germline values: CDR1 LNHDA, CDR2 SQIVND (reference sequence).

V and J are TRBV21-1 and TRBJ1-6; the table's D call, TRBD1, was not checked against the DNA. TRBV21-1 corresponds to a pseudogene. The CDR3 has 17 amino acids. CDR3 nucleotide sequence: TGTGCCAGCAGCAAAGATAACAGGGGGTCCTATAATTCACCCCTCCACTTT. It specifies CASSKDNRGSYNSPLHF.

The gene calls are TRBV11-3 and TRBJ1-5; tentative D call: TRBD1 (6 bases). V lost 5 bases and J lost 4, with 12 bases in between. The CDR3 totals 14 residues. Germline lookup yields CDR1 SGHNT and CDR2 YENEEA. The CDR3 nucleotides are TGTGCCAGCAGCCCTAATCAGGGGAATCAGCCCCAGCATTTT. Protein product: CASSPNQGNQPQHF.

V usage is TRBV7-9 and J usage is TRBJ1-2; D is possibly TRBD1 (5 bases). Germline V gene sequence: CDR1 SEHNR, CDR2 FQNEAQ (reference sequence). CDR3 length: 16 amino acids. Deletions cut 0 bases from V and 2 bases from J, with 13 bases between. For the CDR3, the DNA is TGTGCCAGCAGCTTAGCCGCCGACAGTTCCAACTATGGCTACACCTTC. Its translation is CASSLAADSSNYGYTF.